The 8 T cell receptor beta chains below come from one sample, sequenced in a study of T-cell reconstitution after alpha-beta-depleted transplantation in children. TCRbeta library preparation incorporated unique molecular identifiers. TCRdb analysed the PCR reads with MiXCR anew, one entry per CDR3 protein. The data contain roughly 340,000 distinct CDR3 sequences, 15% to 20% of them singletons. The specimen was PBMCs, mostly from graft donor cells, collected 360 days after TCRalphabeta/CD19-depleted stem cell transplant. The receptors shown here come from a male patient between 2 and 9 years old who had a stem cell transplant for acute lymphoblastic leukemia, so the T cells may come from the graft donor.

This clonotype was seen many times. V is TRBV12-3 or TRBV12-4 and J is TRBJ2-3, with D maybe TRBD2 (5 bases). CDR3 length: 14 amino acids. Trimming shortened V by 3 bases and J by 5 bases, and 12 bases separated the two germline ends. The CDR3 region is CASSLGRGGDTQYF. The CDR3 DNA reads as TGTGCCAGCAGTTTGGGCAGAGGAGGAGATACGCAGTATTTT.

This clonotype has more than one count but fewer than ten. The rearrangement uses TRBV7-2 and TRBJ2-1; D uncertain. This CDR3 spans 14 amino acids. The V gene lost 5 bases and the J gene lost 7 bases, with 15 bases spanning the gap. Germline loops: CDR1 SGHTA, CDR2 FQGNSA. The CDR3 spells CASSPLVVVNEQFF. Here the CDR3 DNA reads TGTGCCAGCAGCCCCCTAGTCGTAGTAAATGAGCAGTTCTTC.

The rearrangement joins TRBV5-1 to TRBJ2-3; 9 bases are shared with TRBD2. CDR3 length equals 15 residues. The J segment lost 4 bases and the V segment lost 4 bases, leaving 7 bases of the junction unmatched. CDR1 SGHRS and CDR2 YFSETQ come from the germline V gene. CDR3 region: CASSRSGRKADTQYF. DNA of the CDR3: TGCGCCAGCAGCCGGAGCGGGAGGAAGGCAGATACGCAGTATTTT.

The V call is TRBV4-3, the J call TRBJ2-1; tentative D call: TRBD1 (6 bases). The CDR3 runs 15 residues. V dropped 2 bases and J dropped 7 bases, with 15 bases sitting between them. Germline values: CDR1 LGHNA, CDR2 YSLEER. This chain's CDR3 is CASSQWTAVRNEQFF. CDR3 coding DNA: TGCGCCAGCAGCCAATGGACAGCGGTCCGTAATGAGCAGTTCTTC.

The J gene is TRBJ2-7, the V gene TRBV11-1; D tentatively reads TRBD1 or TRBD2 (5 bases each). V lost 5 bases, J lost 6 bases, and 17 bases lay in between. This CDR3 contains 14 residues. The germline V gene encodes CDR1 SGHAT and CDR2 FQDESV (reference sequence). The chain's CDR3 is CASSLSLRGGEQYF. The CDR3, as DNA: TGTGCCAGCAGCCTATCACTCCGGGGCGGCGAGCAGTACTTC.

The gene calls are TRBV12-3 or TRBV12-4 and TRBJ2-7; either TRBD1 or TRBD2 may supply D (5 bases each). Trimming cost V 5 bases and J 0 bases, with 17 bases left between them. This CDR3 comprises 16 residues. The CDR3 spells CASSLGRADLSYEQYF. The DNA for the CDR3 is TGTGCCAGCAGTCTGGGGCGGGCGGACCTCTCCTACGAGCAGTACTTC.

CDR3 in DNA: TGTGCCGCTGTCGCCTCGGGACTAGCGGGAGGGCCAGATACGCAGTATTTT. Amino acids: CAAVASGLAGGPDTQYF. V usage is TRBV28 and J usage is TRBJ2-3; 16 positions agree with TRBD2. Germline V gives CDR1 MDHEN, CDR2 SYDVKM. Trimming removed 11 bases from V and 4 bases from J; junction bases left unmatched: 12. The CDR3 runs to 17 residues.

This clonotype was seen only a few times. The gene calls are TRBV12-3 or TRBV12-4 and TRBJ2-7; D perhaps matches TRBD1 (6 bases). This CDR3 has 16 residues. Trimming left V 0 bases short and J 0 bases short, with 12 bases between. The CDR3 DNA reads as TGTGCCAGCAGTTTAGCCGTACAGGGAATCTCCTACGAGCAGTACTTC. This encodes CASSLAVQGISYEQYF.